This T cell receptor beta chain was captured in a study of T cells in Graves' hyperthyroidism and ophthalmopathy. Amplified TCR beta CDR3 regions derived from RNA transcripts. HTBI primers were used for first-round RT-PCR of the TCR CDR3. TCRdb analysed the multiplex PCR reads with MiXCR anew, one entry per CDR3 protein. Seen here are about 280,000 distinct CDR3 sequences, under 30% observed once, and the top ten hold around 30%. Together with thyroid ultrasound, orbital computed tomography, serum thyroxine and TRAb, clinical symptoms were used for diagnoses. PBMCs were derived from roughly 9.6 ml fresh peripheral blood. Study-level findings and limits: Most thyroid clonotypes that were expanded above 0.001 also turned up in blood.

The CDR3 totals 10 residues. Germline CDR1 reads SQVTM; CDR2 reads ANQGSEA. Trimming took 4 bases from V and 7 from J, leaving 8 bases between them. This clonotype has ten or more counts. The antigen is not known. The TCR comes from a man aged 40-55 years with Graves' hyperthyroidism that later progressed to Graves' ophthalmopathy. Material: blood. This chain connects TRBV29-1 to TRBJ2-7; a weak D match, TRBD2 (5 bases). In DNA form, the CDR3 reads TGCAGCGTTGGTGGGAGTGAGCAGTACTTC. Its translation: CSVGGSEQYF.